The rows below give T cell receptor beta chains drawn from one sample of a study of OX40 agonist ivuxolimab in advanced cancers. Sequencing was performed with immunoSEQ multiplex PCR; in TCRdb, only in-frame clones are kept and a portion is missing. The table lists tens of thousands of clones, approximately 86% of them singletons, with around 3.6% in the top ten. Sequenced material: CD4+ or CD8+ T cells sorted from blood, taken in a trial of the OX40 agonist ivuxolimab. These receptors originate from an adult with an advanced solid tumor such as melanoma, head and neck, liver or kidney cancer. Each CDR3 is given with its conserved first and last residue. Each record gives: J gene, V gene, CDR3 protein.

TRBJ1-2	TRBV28	CASSLKRLHYGYTF
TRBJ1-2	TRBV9	CANLPGQGQTNYGYTF
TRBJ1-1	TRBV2	CASKGQGGITEAFF
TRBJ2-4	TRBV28	CAISDIRGLAKNIQYF
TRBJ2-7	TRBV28	CASSAGYEQYF
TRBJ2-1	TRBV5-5	CASSLVVAGVGTYNEQFF
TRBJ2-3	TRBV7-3	CASSLTERGNRYF
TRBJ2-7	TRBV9	CASSVAPGTIYEQYF
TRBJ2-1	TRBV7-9	CASSSGGWEQFF
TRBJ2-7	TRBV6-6	CASSYFAGTAYEQYF
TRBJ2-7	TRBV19	CASTRTSGDEQYF
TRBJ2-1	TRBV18	CASSPFDIRINNEQFF
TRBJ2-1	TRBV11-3	CASSLSAGYNEQFF